Listed below are T cell receptor beta chains from one sample, sequenced in a study of regulatory T cells in long-lasting Graves disease. One entry per CDR3 protein, called by TCRdb with MiXCR from the multiplex PCR reads. The table includes about 540,000 distinct CDR3 sequences, roughly 14% detected once. This sample also belongs to another study, concerning T cells in Graves' hyperthyroidism and ophthalmopathy.

Specimen: peripheral blood mononuclear cells (PBMCs), collected at new diagnosis, from a patient treated with antithyroid drugs. The receptor set was obtained from a young man with Graves disease. Both conserved end residues are part of each CDR3. D genes are given only for firm matches. For some rows the clone size is stated as once, few or many, or as a class when expanded; others skip it.

j_gene: TRBJ2-1
abundance: many
d_gene: TRBD2
v_gene: TRBV24-1
CDR3aa: CATSARLAGAHEQFF
CDR3nt: TGTGCCACCAGTGCTAGGCTAGCGGGAGCCCATGAGCAGTTCTTC

j_gene: TRBJ2-4
abundance: NA
d_gene: NA
v_gene: TRBV20-1
CDR3aa: CSARDAGRARNIQYF
CDR3nt: TGCAGTGCTAGAGACGCCGGGCGAGCCAGAAACATTCAGTACTTC

j_gene: TRBJ2-7
abundance: NA
d_gene: TRBD1
v_gene: TRBV19
CDR3aa: CASSMLSGQGAYEQYF
CDR3nt: TGTGCCAGTAGTATGTTGTCCGGACAGGGGGCGTACGAGCAGTACTTC

j_gene: TRBJ2-4
abundance: few
d_gene: NA
v_gene: TRBV3-1
CDR3aa: CASSSQGDIQYF
CDR3nt: TGTGCCAGCAGCTCACAGGGAGACATTCAGTACTTC

j_gene: TRBJ1-5
abundance: many
d_gene: NA
v_gene: TRBV28
CDR3aa: CASSLRGQRYSNQPQHF
CDR3nt: TGTGCCAGCAGTCTCCGCGGACAGAGGTATAGCAATCAGCCCCAGCATTTT

j_gene: TRBJ2-7
abundance: few
d_gene: TRBD1
v_gene: TRBV9
CDR3aa: CASSGGQGAEYEQYF
CDR3nt: TGTGCCAGCAGCGGGGGACAGGGGGCAGAATACGAGCAGTACTTC

j_gene: TRBJ2-1
abundance: many
d_gene: NA
v_gene: TRBV24-1
CDR3aa: CATSHSLGSSYNEQFF
CDR3nt: TGTGCCACCAGTCACTCCCTTGGGAGCTCCTACAATGAGCAGTTCTTC

j_gene: TRBJ1-1
abundance: many
d_gene: TRBD1
v_gene: TRBV12-3/TRBV12-4
CDR3aa: CASSSRGQGPRAFF
CDR3nt: TGTGCCAGCAGTTCCCGCGGACAGGGCCCCCGGGCTTTCTTT

j_gene: TRBJ2-7
abundance: many
d_gene: NA
v_gene: TRBV9
CDR3aa: CASNSPGLFYEQYF
CDR3nt: TGTGCCAGCAATTCACCGGGACTCTTCTACGAGCAGTACTTC

j_gene: TRBJ2-1
abundance: many
d_gene: TRBD1
v_gene: TRBV11-1
CDR3aa: CASSSHDRGSQWEQFF
CDR3nt: TGTGCCAGCAGCTCCCATGACAGGGGTTCTCAATGGGAGCAGTTCTTC

j_gene: TRBJ2-1
abundance: many
d_gene: TRBD2
v_gene: TRBV20-1
CDR3aa: CSAELAGGRNEQFF
CDR3nt: TGCAGTGCTGAACTAGCGGGAGGGAGGAATGAGCAGTTCTTC

j_gene: TRBJ1-5
abundance: few
d_gene: TRBD1
v_gene: TRBV10-3
CDR3aa: CAISDRGQGDQPQHF
CDR3nt: TGTGCCATCAGTGACCGGGGACAGGGGGATCAGCCCCAGCATTTT

j_gene: TRBJ2-3
abundance: many
d_gene: NA
v_gene: TRBV5-1
CDR3aa: CASSLREFTDTQYF
CDR3nt: TGCGCCAGCAGCTTGAGGGAGTTCACAGATACGCAGTATTTT

j_gene: TRBJ2-3
abundance: many
d_gene: NA
v_gene: TRBV7-9
CDR3aa: CASSLAVVDTQYF
CDR3nt: TGTGCCAGCAGCTTAGCGGTGGTTGATACGCAGTATTTT

j_gene: TRBJ1-5
abundance: many
d_gene: NA
v_gene: TRBV2
CDR3aa: CASSVGTFSNQPQHF
CDR3nt: TGTGCCAGCAGTGTAGGCACGTTTAGCAATCAGCCCCAGCATTTT

j_gene: TRBJ2-4
abundance: few
d_gene: TRBD1
v_gene: TRBV19
CDR3aa: CASSRRRGPQYF
CDR3nt: TGTGCCAGTAGTCGTCGCAGGGGGCCTCAGTACTTC

j_gene: TRBJ2-2
abundance: many
d_gene: NA
v_gene: TRBV5-1
CDR3aa: CASSSSLRSSGELFF
CDR3nt: TGCGCCAGCAGCTCCAGCCTGCGCAGCTCCGGGGAGCTGTTTTTT

j_gene: TRBJ1-5
abundance: NA
d_gene: NA
v_gene: TRBV6-5
CDR3aa: CASSYSYRQPQHF
CDR3nt: TGTGCCAGCAGTTATAGTTACCGGCAGCCCCAGCATTTT

j_gene: TRBJ2-7
abundance: many
d_gene: TRBD2
v_gene: TRBV24-1
CDR3aa: CATSETSGGRYEQYF
CDR3nt: TGTGCCACCAGTGAAACTAGCGGGGGTCGCTACGAGCAGTACTTC

j_gene: TRBJ2-3
abundance: few
d_gene: NA
v_gene: TRBV20-1
CDR3aa: CSARRLASTDTQYF
CDR3nt: TGCAGTGCTAGGAGGCTAGCGAGCACAGATACGCAGTATTTT

j_gene: TRBJ1-5
abundance: many
d_gene: NA
v_gene: TRBV14
CDR3aa: CASSQDGRPNQPQHF
CDR3nt: TGTGCCAGCAGCCAAGACGGGAGGCCCAATCAGCCCCAGCATTTT

j_gene: TRBJ2-1
abundance: NA
d_gene: TRBD2
v_gene: TRBV20-1
CDR3aa: CSAGTSGSDEQFF
CDR3nt: TGCAGTGCGGGGACTAGCGGGAGCGATGAGCAGTTCTTC

j_gene: TRBJ1-1
abundance: many
d_gene: TRBD1
v_gene: TRBV12-3/TRBV12-4
CDR3aa: CASSRQGGTEAFF
CDR3nt: TGTGCCAGCAGTAGACAGGGCGGCACTGAAGCTTTCTTT

j_gene: TRBJ2-1
abundance: many
d_gene: NA
v_gene: TRBV29-1
CDR3aa: CSVEDPGINEQFF
CDR3nt: TGCAGCGTTGAAGATCCCGGGATCAATGAGCAGTTCTTC

j_gene: TRBJ2-5
abundance: many
d_gene: NA
v_gene: TRBV5-1
CDR3aa: CASSRDSGQETQYF
CDR3nt: TGCGCCAGCAGCCGGGACAGCGGGCAAGAGACCCAGTACTTC

j_gene: TRBJ2-3
abundance: many
d_gene: TRBD2
v_gene: TRBV29-1
CDR3aa: CSVLAGVADTQYF
CDR3nt: TGCAGCGTCTTAGCGGGAGTGGCAGATACGCAGTATTTT

j_gene: TRBJ1-1
abundance: NA
d_gene: TRBD1
v_gene: TRBV20-1
CDR3aa: CSARGGQVMNTEAFF
CDR3nt: TGCAGTGCTAGAGGCGGACAGGTGATGAACACTGAAGCTTTCTTT

j_gene: TRBJ2-7
abundance: NA
d_gene: TRBD1
v_gene: TRBV5-1
CDR3aa: CASSLGDRGGNYEQYF
CDR3nt: TGCGCCAGCAGCTTGGGGGACAGGGGCGGGAACTACGAGCAGTACTTC

j_gene: TRBJ1-4
abundance: NA
d_gene: TRBD1
v_gene: TRBV19
CDR3aa: CASSGTATNETLFF
CDR3nt: TGTGCCAGTAGCGGGACAGCAACTAATGAAACACTGTTTTTT

j_gene: TRBJ2-5
abundance: few
d_gene: NA
v_gene: TRBV5-6
CDR3aa: CASSRRVRQETQYF
CDR3nt: TGTGCCAGCAGTCGGAGGGTAAGGCAAGAGACCCAGTACTTC

j_gene: TRBJ1-1
abundance: few
d_gene: TRBD1
v_gene: TRBV19
CDR3aa: CASSIGKGASTEAFF
CDR3nt: TGTGCCAGTAGTATAGGGAAGGGGGCATCCACTGAAGCTTTCTTT

j_gene: TRBJ2-3
abundance: many
d_gene: NA
v_gene: TRBV15
CDR3aa: CATSRDPGLSTDTQYF
CDR3nt: TGTGCCACCAGCAGGGATCCGGGACTGAGCACAGATACGCAGTATTTT

j_gene: TRBJ2-3
abundance: many
d_gene: TRBD2
v_gene: TRBV12-3/TRBV12-4
CDR3aa: CASSSVERGQDTQYF
CDR3nt: TGTGCCAGCAGTTCTGTTGAGCGGGGTCAGGATACGCAGTATTTT

j_gene: TRBJ2-3
abundance: many
d_gene: NA
v_gene: TRBV11-1
CDR3aa: CASSFEERDTQYF
CDR3nt: TGTGCCAGCAGCTTTGAGGAGCGTGATACGCAGTATTTT

j_gene: TRBJ2-3
abundance: many
d_gene: TRBD2
v_gene: TRBV3-1
CDR3aa: CASSQQREEADTQYF
CDR3nt: TGTGCCAGCAGCCAACAGCGGGAGGAGGCAGATACGCAGTATTTT

j_gene: TRBJ2-7
abundance: many
d_gene: NA
v_gene: TRBV2
CDR3aa: CASVTGTQGYEQYF
CDR3nt: TGTGCCAGCGTCACCGGGACCCAGGGCTACGAGCAGTACTTC

j_gene: TRBJ2-2
abundance: many
d_gene: NA
v_gene: TRBV30
CDR3aa: CAWSFLVESGELFF
CDR3nt: TGTGCCTGGAGTTTCTTGGTGGAGTCCGGGGAGCTGTTTTTT

j_gene: TRBJ2-3
abundance: many
d_gene: TRBD2
v_gene: TRBV10-1
CDR3aa: CASSEGERETDTQYF
CDR3nt: TGCGCCAGCAGTGAAGGCGAGCGGGAGACCGATACGCAGTATTTT

j_gene: TRBJ1-4
abundance: many
d_gene: NA
v_gene: TRBV15
CDR3aa: CATSSQYAVNEKLFF
CDR3nt: TGTGCCACCAGCAGCCAATACGCCGTAAATGAAAAACTGTTTTTT

j_gene: TRBJ2-1
abundance: many
d_gene: NA
v_gene: TRBV18
CDR3aa: CASSPLDRTRTDNEQFF
CDR3nt: TGTGCCAGCTCACCCCTCGACAGAACTAGGACGGACAATGAGCAGTTCTTC

j_gene: TRBJ1-2
abundance: NA
d_gene: NA
v_gene: TRBV20-1
CDR3aa: CSARPPHTF
CDR3nt: TGCAGTGCTAGACCCCCCCACACCTTC

j_gene: TRBJ2-1
abundance: few
d_gene: TRBD2
v_gene: TRBV19
CDR3aa: CASRPPGGGNEQFF
CDR3nt: TGTGCCAGTAGACCCCCGGGGGGAGGGAATGAGCAGTTCTTC

j_gene: TRBJ2-7
abundance: many
d_gene: NA
v_gene: TRBV27
CDR3aa: CASSSGPPPVYEQYF
CDR3nt: TGTGCCAGCAGTTCCGGACCCCCCCCGGTCTACGAGCAGTACTTC

j_gene: TRBJ2-5
abundance: many
d_gene: NA
v_gene: TRBV11-2
CDR3aa: CASSLGWGLETQYF
CDR3nt: TGTGCCAGCAGCCTGGGATGGGGGCTGGAGACCCAGTACTTC

j_gene: TRBJ2-7
abundance: NA
d_gene: NA
v_gene: TRBV20-1
CDR3aa: CSARVGQRADEQYF
CDR3nt: TGCAGTGCTAGGGTGGGGCAGAGGGCCGACGAGCAGTACTTC

j_gene: TRBJ1-2
abundance: few
d_gene: NA
v_gene: TRBV11-2
CDR3aa: CASRLSTGGVGYTF
CDR3nt: TGTGCCAGCAGGCTGTCCACAGGAGGGGTTGGCTACACCTTC

j_gene: TRBJ2-7
abundance: many
d_gene: NA
v_gene: TRBV6-5
CDR3aa: CASSSGTARFEQYF
CDR3nt: TGTGCCAGCAGTTCCGGGACCGCACGTTTTGAGCAGTACTTC

j_gene: TRBJ2-7
abundance: NA
d_gene: NA
v_gene: TRBV20-1
CDR3aa: CSAREGTSSYEQYF
CDR3nt: TGCAGTGCTAGAGAGGGGACTTCCTCCTACGAGCAGTACTTC

j_gene: TRBJ2-2
abundance: few
d_gene: NA
v_gene: TRBV9
CDR3aa: CASSLLLGPTGELFF
CDR3nt: TGTGCCAGCAGCTTGTTGCTGGGGCCGACCGGGGAGCTGTTTTTT

j_gene: TRBJ2-7
abundance: many
d_gene: NA
v_gene: TRBV3-1
CDR3aa: CASSLEGGSYEQYF
CDR3nt: TGTGCCAGCAGCCTTGAGGGGGGGAGTTACGAGCAGTACTTC

j_gene: TRBJ1-6
abundance: many
d_gene: NA
v_gene: TRBV5-1
CDR3aa: CASSLEQGNSPLHF
CDR3nt: TGCGCCAGCAGCTTGGAACAGGGAAATTCACCCCTCCACTTT

j_gene: TRBJ2-3
abundance: many
d_gene: TRBD2
v_gene: TRBV27
CDR3aa: CASLAGGPYTDTQYF
CDR3nt: TGTGCCAGCCTAGCGGGAGGGCCATACACAGATACGCAGTATTTT

j_gene: TRBJ1-2
abundance: many
d_gene: TRBD1
v_gene: TRBV29-1
CDR3aa: CSVIAGGVRGNYGYTF
CDR3nt: TGCAGCGTTATTGCAGGGGGCGTAAGGGGTAACTATGGCTACACCTTC

j_gene: TRBJ2-3
abundance: many
d_gene: NA
v_gene: TRBV7-6
CDR3aa: CASSLRQSATDTQYF
CDR3nt: TGTGCCAGCAGCTTACGACAGTCGGCTACAGATACGCAGTATTTT